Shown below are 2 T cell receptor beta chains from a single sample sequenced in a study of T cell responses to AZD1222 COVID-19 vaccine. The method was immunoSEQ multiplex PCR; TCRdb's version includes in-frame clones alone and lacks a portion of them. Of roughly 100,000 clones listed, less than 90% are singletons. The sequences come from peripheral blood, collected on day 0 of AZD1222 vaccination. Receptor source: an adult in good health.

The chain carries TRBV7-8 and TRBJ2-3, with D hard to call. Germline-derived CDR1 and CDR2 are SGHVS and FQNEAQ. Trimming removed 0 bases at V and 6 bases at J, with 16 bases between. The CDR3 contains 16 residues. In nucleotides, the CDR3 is TGTGCCAGCAGCTTAGCGGCTCTACGATTCCCGGATACGCAGTATTTT. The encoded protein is CASSLAALRFPDTQYF.

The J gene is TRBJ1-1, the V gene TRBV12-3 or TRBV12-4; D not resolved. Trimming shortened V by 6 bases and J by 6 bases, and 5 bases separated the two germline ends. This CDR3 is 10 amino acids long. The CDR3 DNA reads TGTGCCAGCAGGGGTTCTGAAGCTTTCTTT. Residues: CASRGSEAFF.